The rows below give T cell receptor beta chains drawn from one sample of a study of post-analysis software for immune sequencing data. TCRdb used MiXCR to reprocess the PCR reads, holding one entry per CDR3 protein. The table includes 650,000 to 850,000 distinct CDR3 sequences, about half detected once. The sequencing sample was made of blood. These receptors all stem from a girl aged 10 to 17 with multiple sclerosis. The CDR3 runs from the conserved cysteine through the conserved F or W. A D gene is named only where the DNA matches it firmly. Size values are once, few and many counts, or a class for expanded clones, and some rows have none.

D gene: .
J gene: TRBJ1-2
V gene: TRBV6-5
clone size: .
CDR3 DNA: TGTGCCAGCAGTTACTCGATTGTGAGGAGCTATGGCTACACCTTC
CDR3 protein: CASSYSIVRSYGYTF

D gene: TRBD2
J gene: TRBJ2-1
V gene: TRBV15
clone size: .
CDR3 DNA: TGTGCCACCAGCAGATCTAGCGGGACTGAGCAGTTCTTC
CDR3 protein: CATSRSSGTEQFF

D gene: TRBD1
J gene: TRBJ1-2
V gene: TRBV12-3/TRBV12-4
clone size: .
CDR3 DNA: TGTGCCAGCAGCCCGGGACAGGGGGTGGTCTACACCTTC
CDR3 protein: CASSPGQGVVYTF

D gene: TRBD2
J gene: TRBJ2-1
V gene: TRBV20-1
clone size: once
CDR3 DNA: TGCAGTGCTAGAGCCCCGGGACTAGCGGACAATGAGCAGTTCTTC
CDR3 protein: CSARAPGLADNEQFF

D gene: TRBD1
J gene: TRBJ2-7
V gene: TRBV7-2
clone size: .
CDR3 DNA: TGTGCCAGCAGCTTACGTGGCTACGGACAGGGCACGGACGAGCAGTACTTC
CDR3 protein: CASSLRGYGQGTDEQYF

D gene: .
J gene: TRBJ1-2
V gene: TRBV6-1
clone size: .
CDR3 DNA: TGTGCCATTACCGGGAACTATGGCTACACCTTC
CDR3 protein: CAITGNYGYTF

D gene: .
J gene: TRBJ1-1
V gene: TRBV29-1
clone size: .
CDR3 DNA: TGCAGCGTTGAACTCCCCAGGGGATCCACTGAAGCTTTCTTT
CDR3 protein: CSVELPRGSTEAFF

D gene: .
J gene: TRBJ2-1
V gene: TRBV6-2/TRBV6-3
clone size: .
CDR3 DNA: TGTGCCAGCAGTTACTCGGCCCCTGGAGAGCAGTTCTTC
CDR3 protein: CASSYSAPGEQFF

D gene: .
J gene: TRBJ2-1
V gene: TRBV20-1
clone size: .
CDR3 DNA: TGCAGTGCCCATGGGGGAACATCCTCCTACAATGAGCAGTTCTTC
CDR3 protein: CSAHGGTSSYNEQFF

D gene: .
J gene: TRBJ2-7
V gene: TRBV11-2
clone size: few
CDR3 DNA: TGTGCCAGCAGCTCCATAGCGGATAGCTCCTACGAGCAGTACTTC
CDR3 protein: CASSSIADSSYEQYF

D gene: .
J gene: TRBJ2-5
V gene: TRBV6-6
clone size: .
CDR3 DNA: TGTGCCAGCAGTTACTCGATTCTACTTCGGGGGCAGTACTTC
CDR3 protein: CASSYSILLRGQYF

D gene: .
J gene: TRBJ2-5
V gene: TRBV20-1
clone size: .
CDR3 DNA: TGCAGTGCCGGGGCACACGAAGAGACCCAGTACTTC
CDR3 protein: CSAGAHEETQYF

D gene: TRBD2
J gene: TRBJ2-5
V gene: TRBV20-1
clone size: .
CDR3 DNA: TGCAGTGCTAGTCGGGGGGCTAGCGGGAGCGAGGAGACCCAGTACTTC
CDR3 protein: CSASRGASGSEETQYF

D gene: TRBD1
J gene: TRBJ2-5
V gene: TRBV12-3/TRBV12-4
clone size: once
CDR3 DNA: TGTGCCAGCAGTACAGGGGGACGGTATCAAGAGACCCAGTACTTC
CDR3 protein: CASSTGGRYQETQYF

D gene: .
J gene: TRBJ2-3
V gene: TRBV20-1
clone size: .
CDR3 DNA: TGCAGTGCTTGGGAGGCGTCCTCCACAGATACGCAGTATTTT
CDR3 protein: CSAWEASSTDTQYF

D gene: TRBD2
J gene: TRBJ2-5
V gene: TRBV29-1
clone size: .
CDR3 DNA: TGCAGCGTTGAATATCTAGCGGTTCAAGAGACCCAGTACTTC
CDR3 protein: CSVEYLAVQETQYF

D gene: .
J gene: TRBJ2-6
V gene: TRBV7-2
clone size: .
CDR3 DNA: TGTGCCAGCAGCATACTAGGACTGGGTTACTCTGGGGCCAACGTCCTGACTTTC
CDR3 protein: CASSILGLGYSGANVLTF

D gene: TRBD1
J gene: TRBJ2-5
V gene: TRBV7-2
clone size: few
CDR3 DNA: TGTGCCAGCAGCCCAGCAGCTCGGGACAGGGCGGAGGAGACCCAGTACTTC
CDR3 protein: CASSPAARDRAEETQYF

D gene: TRBD1
J gene: TRBJ1-2
V gene: TRBV5-1
clone size: .
CDR3 DNA: TGCGCCAGCAGCTTGCAGGGGGGAGTCGGCTACACCTTC
CDR3 protein: CASSLQGGVGYTF

D gene: .
J gene: TRBJ2-5
V gene: TRBV7-8
clone size: many
CDR3 DNA: TGTGCCAGCAGCCCCCTCGGAGCTAGCAGAGAGACCCAGTACTTC
CDR3 protein: CASSPLGASRETQYF

D gene: .
J gene: TRBJ2-1
V gene: TRBV25-1
clone size: .
CDR3 DNA: TGTGCCAGCAGTGAGGGGATCGAGACTTACAATGAGCAGTTCTTC
CDR3 protein: CASSEGIETYNEQFF

D gene: .
J gene: TRBJ1-5
V gene: TRBV20-1
clone size: .
CDR3 DNA: TGCAGTGCTAGTTTGGGGGCGGCATCAAATCAGCCCCAGCATTTT
CDR3 protein: CSASLGAASNQPQHF

D gene: .
J gene: TRBJ2-7
V gene: TRBV20-1
clone size: .
CDR3 DNA: TGCAGTGCTAACAGGGAGACCTACGAGCAGTACTTC
CDR3 protein: CSANRETYEQYF

D gene: TRBD1
J gene: TRBJ1-4
V gene: TRBV7-9
clone size: .
CDR3 DNA: TGTGCCAGCAGCCCTATCACAGGGGAGGATGAAAAACTGTTTTTT
CDR3 protein: CASSPITGEDEKLFF

D gene: TRBD2
J gene: TRBJ2-5
V gene: TRBV7-9
clone size: .
CDR3 DNA: TGTGCCAGCAGCTCCGCCCGTGTGCTAGCGGGAGAGACCCAGTACTTC
CDR3 protein: CASSSARVLAGETQYF

D gene: .
J gene: TRBJ2-2
V gene: TRBV30
clone size: .
CDR3 DNA: TGTGCCTGGAGTGTAGGAGCGACCGGGGAGCTGTTTTTT
CDR3 protein: CAWSVGATGELFF

D gene: .
J gene: TRBJ1-6
V gene: TRBV4-1
clone size: once
CDR3 DNA: TGCGCCAGCAGCCAAGATGGGGGGCAGGGTTTTTCACCCCTCCACTTT
CDR3 protein: CASSQDGGQGFSPLHF

D gene: TRBD2
J gene: TRBJ2-1
V gene: TRBV12-3/TRBV12-4
clone size: .
CDR3 DNA: TGTGCCAGCAGTTCCGGGACTAGGACAACCAATGAGCAGTTCTTC
CDR3 protein: CASSSGTRTTNEQFF

D gene: .
J gene: TRBJ1-2
V gene: TRBV6-5
clone size: .
CDR3 DNA: TGTGCCAGCTTGGGGGTTCTCGGCTATGGCTACACCTTC
CDR3 protein: CASLGVLGYGYTF

D gene: TRBD2
J gene: TRBJ2-7
V gene: TRBV29-1
clone size: .
CDR3 DNA: TGCAGCGTTGAATGGGTAGCGGGTCCCCACGAGCAGTACTTC
CDR3 protein: CSVEWVAGPHEQYF

D gene: .
J gene: TRBJ2-7
V gene: TRBV7-9
clone size: .
CDR3 DNA: TGTGCCAGCAGCTCTCCGACGGGCCGCAACGAGCAGTACTTC
CDR3 protein: CASSSPTGRNEQYF

D gene: TRBD1
J gene: TRBJ1-5
V gene: TRBV25-1
clone size: .
CDR3 DNA: TGTGCCAGCAGTCCAACGGGACAGGGTACCCCGCCCCAGCATTTT
CDR3 protein: CASSPTGQGTPPQHF

D gene: .
J gene: TRBJ1-4
V gene: TRBV5-1
clone size: .
CDR3 DNA: TGCGCCGGCAGCGGGACACCAACTAATGAAAAACTGTTTTTT
CDR3 protein: CAGSGTPTNEKLFF

D gene: .
J gene: TRBJ1-5
V gene: TRBV6-6
clone size: few
CDR3 DNA: TGTGCCAGCAGACTGGGGCCGGAATTATATAGCAATCAGCCCCAGCATTTT
CDR3 protein: CASRLGPELYSNQPQHF

D gene: .
J gene: TRBJ1-1
V gene: TRBV10-3
clone size: few
CDR3 DNA: TGTGCCATCAGTGATTTGAGCGGTAGCGAAGCTTTCTTT
CDR3 protein: CAISDLSGSEAFF

D gene: TRBD2
J gene: TRBJ2-5
V gene: TRBV12-3/TRBV12-4
clone size: few
CDR3 DNA: TGTGCCAGCAGTGGGACTAGCGGAGAAGAGACCCAGTACTTC
CDR3 protein: CASSGTSGEETQYF

D gene: TRBD2
J gene: TRBJ2-1
V gene: TRBV7-2
clone size: few
CDR3 DNA: TGTGCCAGCAGCGCCCAAGGACTAGCGGGAGCCAGCTCCTACAATGAGCAGTTCTTC
CDR3 protein: CASSAQGLAGASSYNEQFF

D gene: .
J gene: TRBJ2-6
V gene: TRBV10-3
clone size: .
CDR3 DNA: TGTGCCATCAAAGGGCCTGGGGCCAACGTCCTGACTTTC
CDR3 protein: CAIKGPGANVLTF

D gene: TRBD1
J gene: TRBJ2-7
V gene: TRBV12-3/TRBV12-4
clone size: few
CDR3 DNA: TGTGCCAGCAGGACGACAGGGGGGTACGAGCAGTACTTC
CDR3 protein: CASRTTGGYEQYF

D gene: .
J gene: TRBJ2-7
V gene: TRBV6-1
clone size: few
CDR3 DNA: TGTGCCAGCAGTGAGGGACCCTACTACGAGCAGTACTTC
CDR3 protein: CASSEGPYYEQYF

D gene: .
J gene: TRBJ2-6
V gene: TRBV5-6
clone size: .
CDR3 DNA: TGTGCCAGCAGCTTGGATGTGGGAGCTGGGGCCAACGTCCTGACTTTC
CDR3 protein: CASSLDVGAGANVLTF

D gene: .
J gene: TRBJ2-1
V gene: TRBV24-1
clone size: .
CDR3 DNA: TGTGCCACCAGTGAGACTGGACAAGCCTCCTACAATGAGCAGTTCTTC
CDR3 protein: CATSETGQASYNEQFF

D gene: .
J gene: TRBJ2-1
V gene: TRBV7-2
clone size: .
CDR3 DNA: TGTGCCAGCAGCATCCCCTCAGGGGCAAGTGATGAGCAGTTCTTC
CDR3 protein: CASSIPSGASDEQFF

D gene: .
J gene: TRBJ2-5
V gene: TRBV5-5
clone size: .
CDR3 DNA: TGTGCCAGCAGCCTGGGTGAGGGAGGCGGTCAAGAGACCCAGTACTTC
CDR3 protein: CASSLGEGGGQETQYF

D gene: .
J gene: TRBJ1-2
V gene: TRBV5-1
clone size: few
CDR3 DNA: TGCGCCAGCAGCTTGGATTCGACGAACTATGGCTACACCTTC
CDR3 protein: CASSLDSTNYGYTF